The present entry profiles one T cell receptor (beta chain) with its context. The antigen is unknown. This sample was included in a study of beta chain features in type 1 diabetes. The study, taken as a whole, reports: A pattern of fewer insertions and more deletions at VDJ junctions was seen in type 1 diabetes patients.

Sequencing targeted expressed TCRB transcripts, as all isolated RNA had been reverse transcribed. Method: immunoSEQ multiplex PCR; TCRdb's copy keeps in-frame clones and lacks some. This table has 240,000 or so clones, roughly two thirds appearing once. A CD45RO/CCR7/CD25/CD127/CD95/CD27 panel sorted naive, central memory, regulatory and stem cell-like memory CD4+ cells. The TCR was taken from a man younger than 45 in good health. The material sequenced was naive CD4+ T cells from blood.

The CDR3 spells CASSLGDIEQFF. In DNA form, the CDR3 reads TGTGCCAGCAGCTTAGGGGACATTGAGCAGTTCTTC. The chain is built from TRBV11-2 and TRBJ2-1, with D maybe TRBD1 (6 bases). V was shortened by 1 base and J by 9 bases, with 7 bases between the two germline ends. Germline-derived CDR1 and CDR2 are SGHAT and FQNNGV. This CDR3 spans 12 amino acids.